The 18 T cell receptor beta chains given below trace back to one sample, sequenced in a study of beta chain features in type 1 diabetes. Every bit of the isolated RNA underwent reverse transcription, so sequencing read expressed TCRB transcripts. Sequencing was performed with immunoSEQ multiplex PCR; in TCRdb, only in-frame clones are kept and a portion is missing. The sample has roughly 370,000 clones; around 14% are singletons. Sequencing was done on a sample of naive CD4+ T cells from blood. Receptors originate from a young man in good health.

V and J are TRBV4-2 and TRBJ2-4, with 9 positions matching TRBD1. Germline assignment: CDR1 LGHNA and CDR2 YNFKEQ. This CDR3 comprises 18 residues. Losses at the gene ends were 3 bases for V and 0 bases for J; bases not matched to a gene: 9. The CDR3 DNA sequence: TGTGCCAGCAGCCATGCAACCGGGACAGGGTCAGCCAAAAACATTCAGTACTTC. Translation: CASSHATGTGSAKNIQYF.

This clone was observed a handful of times. The chain has TRBV7-2 and TRBJ1-6, with no clear D. The CDR3 runs to 13 residues. Trimming stripped 1 base from V and 10 bases from J, with 8 bases between. Germline V lookup: CDR1 SGHTA, CDR2 FQGNSA. CDR3 in DNA: TGTGCCAGCAGCTTAGAAGGCGTGTCACCCCTCCACTTT. Encoded protein: CASSLEGVSPLHF.

The chain joins TRBV29-1 to TRBJ2-5; a possible D gene is TRBD1 (5 bases). CDR3 length: 13 residues. V was clipped by 3 bases and J by 5 bases, with 13 bases between them. In germline, CDR1 is SQVTM, CDR2 ANQGSEA. The CDR3 sequence is CSVDGGRAETQYF. CDR3 nucleotide sequence: TGCAGCGTTGATGGTGGCAGGGCGGAGACCCAGTACTTC.

CDR3 sequence: CASSATGAGANVLTF. The CDR3 DNA follows: TGTGCCAGCAGTGCCACAGGGGCTGGGGCCAACGTCCTGACTTTC. This chain connects TRBV6-4 to TRBJ2-6; 7 bases fit TRBD1. The CDR3 totals 15 residues. The J segment lost 2 bases and the V segment lost 4 bases, leaving 2 bases of the junction unmatched. Germline lookup yields CDR1 MRHNA and CDR2 SNTAGT.

This clone has only a few counts. The V and J genes are TRBV25-1 and TRBJ1-5; the D is unclear. Germline V lookup: CDR1 MGHDK, CDR2 SYGVNS. This CDR3 spans 13 amino acids. V was cut by 1 base and J by 4 bases, with 5 bases left in between. CDR3 amino acids: CASSELENQPQHF. As DNA, the CDR3 is TGTGCCAGCAGTGAATTGGAGAATCAGCCCCAGCATTTT.

This clone came up a few times. This chain joins TRBV7-9 and TRBJ1-3, with D perhaps TRBD1 (5 bases). The CDR3 covers 12 residues. The ends were cut back, 3 bases at V and 7 bases at J, with 7 bases in the middle. Germline CDR1 reads SEHNR; CDR2 reads FQNEAQ (reference sequence). The chain's CDR3 is CASSFEGNTIYF. CDR3 in DNA: TGTGCCAGCAGCTTTGAGGGGAACACCATATATTTT.

In the case of this clone: Other DNA sequences in this specimen translate into the identical CDR3. The J gene is TRBJ2-1, the V gene TRBV9; 10 bases agree with TRBD2. The CDR3 extends over 16 amino acids. CDR1 and CDR2 (germline): SGDLS, YYNGEE. V shed 2 bases and J 2 bases; nucleotides not matched to a gene: 4. The CDR3 loop is CASSVGGLAAYNEQFF. The DNA for the CDR3 is TGTGCCAGCAGCGTCGGCGGACTAGCGGCCTACAATGAGCAGTTCTTC. Full variable domain (outside the CDR3, taken from reference TRBV9 and TRBJ2-1): DSGVTQTPKHLITATGQRVTLRCSPRSGDLSVYWYQQSLDQGLQFLIQYYNGEERAKGNILERFSAQQFPDLHSELNLSSLELGDSALYFCASSVGGLAAYNEQFFGPGTRLTVL.

This chain uses TRBV6-5 with TRBJ2-1, with TRBD1 identical over 8 bases. The germline CDR1 and CDR2 sequences are MNHEY and SVGAGI. Losses at the gene ends were 5 bases for V and 2 bases for J; bases not matched to a gene: 2. This CDR3 is built from 14 residues. The CDR3 reads CASSRGQAYNEQFF. As DNA, the CDR3 is TGTGCCAGCAGTCGGGGACAGGCCTACAATGAGCAGTTCTTC.

The chain carries TRBV7-3 and TRBJ1-1, with D perhaps matching TRBD1 (6 bases). V dropped 0 bases and J dropped 0 bases, with 8 bases sitting between them. The V gene's germline CDR1 is SGHTA and CDR2 FQGTGA. The CDR3 sequence is 15 residues long. In nucleotides, the CDR3 is TGTGCCAGCAGCTTAACCTCAGGGGTGAACACTGAAGCTTTCTTT. Translation: CASSLTSGVNTEAFF.

This clone was seen only a few times. The rearrangement joins TRBV25-1 to TRBJ1-4; D is possibly TRBD1 (6 bases). V was trimmed by 7 bases and J by 4 bases, leaving 16 bases between them. CDR3 length: 15 amino acids. The germline V gene has CDR1 MGHDK and CDR2 SYGVNS. The DNA for the CDR3 is TGTGCCAGCACTCCGAGGGGGACATTTAATGAAAAACTGTTTTTT. Translated: CASTPRGTFNEKLFF.

V gene TRBV14 combines with J gene TRBJ2-1; D is possibly TRBD2 (6 bases). From germline, CDR1 is SGHDN and CDR2 FVKESK. The CDR3 consists of 12 residues. Trimming shortened V by 1 base and J by 12 bases, and 10 bases separated the two germline ends. CDR3 sequence: CASSQGEAGQFF. For the CDR3, the DNA is TGTGCCAGCAGCCAAGGGGAGGCTGGGCAGTTCTTC.

The rearrangement uses TRBV9 and TRBJ2-2; D uncertain. Trimming took off 3 bases at V and 4 bases at J, with 13 bases between the two ends. This CDR3 has 15 residues. Germline assignment: CDR1 SGDLS and CDR2 YYNGEE. The DNA of the CDR3 is TGTGCCAGCAGCGAAGGTGGCAGACGCACCGGGGAGCTGTTTTTT. It codes for CASSEGGRRTGELFF. The variable domain in full, completed from reference TRBV9 and TRBJ2-2, reads DSGVTQTPKHLITATGQRVTLRCSPRSGDLSVYWYQQSLDQGLQFLIQYYNGEERAKGNILERFSAQQFPDLHSELNLSSLELGDSALYFCASSEGGRRTGELFFGEGSRLTVL.

The chain combines TRBV7-2 with TRBJ2-5, with no clear D. Germline CDR1 is SGHTA and CDR2 is FQGNSA. The ends were cut back, 1 base at V and 1 base at J, with 16 bases in the middle. This CDR3 spans 17 amino acids. The CDR3 reads CASSLGLVAATQETQYF. The CDR3 DNA reads as TGTGCCAGCAGCTTAGGATTGGTAGCAGCCACCCAAGAGACCCAGTACTTC. Full variable domain (missing parts from reference TRBV7-2 and TRBJ2-5): GAGVSQSPSNKVTEKGKDVELRCDPISGHTALYWYRQSLGQGLEFLIYFQGNSAPDKSGLPSDRFSAERTGGSVSTLTIQRTQQEDSAVYLCASSLGLVAATQETQYFGPGTRLLVL.

This clone was found a few times. The chain combines TRBV23-1 with TRBJ1-1; D is perhaps TRBD1 (5 bases). TRBV23-1 is reported as an ORF; its role is uncertain. V was shortened by 4 bases and J by 1 base, with 13 bases between the two germline ends. This CDR3 is 15 amino acids long. Here the CDR3 DNA reads TGCGCCAGCAGTCCCCTCGAGGGGCAGAACACTGAAGCTTTCTTT. This encodes CASSPLEGQNTEAFF.

J is TRBJ1-2 and V is TRBV2; D is undetermined. Germline-derived CDR1 and CDR2 are SNHLY and FYNNEI. Trimming removed 5 bases from V and 0 bases from J, with 7 bases in between. CDR3 length: 13 residues. For the CDR3, the DNA is TGTGCCAGCAGTCGCAAAGCTAACTATGGCTACACCTTC. Translation gives CASSRKANYGYTF.

The rearrangement joins TRBV5-5 to TRBJ2-3, with D tentatively TRBD1 or TRBD2 (5 bases each). V was shortened by 0 bases and J by 0 bases, with 23 bases between the two germline ends. Germline lookup yields CDR1 SGHKS and CDR2 YYEKEE (reference sequence). There are 20 residues in the CDR3. The CDR3 DNA is TGTGCCAGCAGCTTGGTTTTTGTGCGGAGAGGGGAACCGAGCACAGATACGCAGTATTTT. This sequence encodes CASSLVFVRRGEPSTDTQYF.

There are a few counts of this clone. The rearrangement joins TRBV30 to TRBJ2-6; 9 bases are shared with TRBD1. Germline trimming cut 4 bases from V and 3 bases from J; bases unmatched to any gene: 16. The germline V gene encodes CDR1 GTSNPN and CDR2 SVGIG (reference sequence). The CDR3 loop spans 19 amino acids. The CDR3 region is CAWTLNLGQGWYGANVLTF. The CDR3 nucleotides read TGTGCCTGGACCCTAAACTTGGGACAGGGTTGGTATGGGGCCAACGTCCTGACTTTC.

The table lists this clone with a few counts. The chain is built from TRBV5-4 and TRBJ2-2, with D perhaps matching TRBD1 (6 bases). In germline, CDR1 is SGHNT, CDR2 YYREEE (reference sequence). V was pared by 4 bases and J by 1 base, with 8 bases between. The CDR3 covers 14 residues. The CDR3 loop is CASSLDRNTGELFF. The CDR3 nucleotides read TGTGCCAGCAGCCTGGACAGGAACACCGGGGAGCTGTTTTTT. Together with reference TRBV5-4 and TRBJ2-2, the CDR3 gives the full variable domain: ETGVTQSPTHLIKTRGQQVTLRCSSQSGHNTVSWYQQALGQGPQFIFQYYREEENGRGNFPPRFSGLQFPNYSSELNVNALELDDSALYLCASSLDRNTGELFFGEGSRLTVL.